A selection of T cell receptor beta chains follows, all from one sample in a study of shared clonotypes between healthy human individuals. Sequencing used immunoSEQ multiplex PCR; TCRdb keeps in-frame clones, though not all of them. The table shows under 1 million clones, with about 92% occurring only once. Sequenced input: naive CD8+ T cells sorted from blood. These receptors were obtained from a man younger than 45 in good health. Both conserved end residues are trimmed from each CDR3. Clone size, where shown, is once, few, many, or a class for clones that have expanded.

j_call clone_size v_call cdr3_aa
TRBJ2-5 - TRBV2 ASKGPGGQETQY
TRBJ2-7 once TRBV5-6 ASSLGRRHEQY
TRBJ2-7 - TRBV13 ASSSLAGGAVGQY
TRBJ2-1 - TRBV19 ASSPSWDEQF
TRBJ2-5 - TRBV7-6 ASSLNPAVNQETQY
TRBJ2-4 - TRBV7-8 ASSLGGNDVGNIQY
TRBJ1-5 - TRBV19 ASSRLIEGGNQPQH
TRBJ2-1 - TRBV6-5 ASSYGGPYNEQF
TRBJ1-5 - TRBV4-1 ASSQEGVQPQH
TRBJ2-7 - TRBV27 ASSPPGQASYEQY
TRBJ2-1 - TRBV5-4 ASSLLTSGIDNEQF
TRBJ1-1 - TRBV9 ASRGRENTEAF
TRBJ1-5 - TRBV19 ASSTRDSNNQPQH
TRBJ2-7 - TRBV27 ASSGQPYEQY
TRBJ2-2 few TRBV6-5 ASSYSPQPGELF
TRBJ1-1 - TRBV11-3 ASSFTGHTEAF
TRBJ1-3 - TRBV7-9 ASSLAEISGNTIY
TRBJ2-3 - TRBV21-1 ASSNKRTTY
TRBJ2-6 - TRBV7-6 ASSQSFPGAGANVLT
TRBJ2-5 - TRBV7-9 ASSYISKGTGQETQY
TRBJ2-7 - TRBV21-1 ASSKIRGPYEQY
TRBJ2-1 - TRBV6-1 ASSEVEQF
TRBJ2-7 - TRBV6-6 ASSYRHRVYDYEQY
TRBJ2-3 - TRBV6-6 ASRTLADLTDTQY
TRBJ2-5 - TRBV29-1 SVEFRGGGETQY
TRBJ2-7 - TRBV1 TSSPGTSDPISYEQY
TRBJ1-2 once TRBV6-6 ASSRWTGRDGYT